This TCR beta chain was captured by sequencing in a study of blood T cell repertoires in COVID-19. Study as a whole: Sample material is recorded as cDNA or gDNA derived from T cells, B-cell-depleted T cells, or PBMCs.

Only in-frame clones appear in the TCRdb table, and some are missing; sequencing was by immunoSEQ multiplex PCR. The sample has hundreds of thousands of clones, about 88% seen once; the top ten hold 1.4% to 1.5%. There are 13 residues in the CDR3. Germline V CDR1 and CDR2: SGHDT, YYEEEE. Losses at the gene ends were 4 bases for V and 5 bases for J; bases not matched to a gene: 5. What was sequenced was PBMCs or T cells enriched from blood (not recorded which). This receptor was identified in a woman younger than 30 who had been exposed to COVID-19. V usage is TRBV5-6 and J usage is TRBJ1-1; 7 bases match TRBD1. The DNA of the CDR3 is TGTGCCAGCAGCACGACAGGGTGGACTGAAGCTTTCTTT. Its translation: CASSTTGWTEAFF.